This T cell receptor beta chain was sequenced in a study of blood T cell repertoires in COVID-19. Background on the study: Sources were T cells, B-cell-depleted T cells, or PBMCs; the material itself was cDNA or gDNA.

The CDR3 is 14 residues long. Germline CDR1 and CDR2: SGHAT and FQNNGV. V gave up 3 bases and J gave up 3 bases, with 12 bases separating them. The table came from immunoSEQ multiplex PCR; TCRdb's copy has only in-frame clones and leaves some out. Seen here are nearly 45,000 clones, roughly four fifths observed once, and the top ten hold around 15%. The sequence was obtained from a human donor in a cohort sampled during active COVID-19. The source material was peripheral blood. The V call is TRBV11-2, the J call TRBJ2-7; the D gene is possibly TRBD2 (5 bases). In DNA, the CDR3 is TGTGCCAGCAGCTTGCGGAGGACCGGCTACGAGCAGTACTTC. Protein sequence: CASSLRRTGYEQYF. The full variable domain, rest sourced from reference TRBV11-2 and TRBJ2-7, is EAGVAQSPRYKIIEKRQSVAFWCNPISGHATLYWYQQILGQGPKLLIQFQNNGVVDDSQLPKDRFSAERLKGVDSTLKIQPAKLEDSAVYLCASSLRRTGYEQYFGPGTRLTVT.